Listed below are T cell receptor beta chains from one sample, sequenced in a study of post-analysis software for immune sequencing data. Using its own MiXCR run on the PCR reads, TCRdb lists one record per CDR3 protein. The sample records 750,000 to 900,000 distinct CDR3 sequences, roughly 46% being singletons. The sequencing sample was made of blood. The receptors here all came from a girl aged 5 to 17 with multiple sclerosis. Both conserved end residues are part of each CDR3. The order of the fields is D gene, V gene, clone size, J gene, CDR3 DNA, CDR3 protein. A D gene is named only where the DNA matches it firmly. Size is stated for part of the rows, as once, few or many counts, or as a class when the clone is expanded.

d_gene: TRBD1
v_gene: TRBV24-1
abundance: .
j_gene: TRBJ2-1
CDR3nt: TGTGCCACCAAGGGGACAGGGGAAAAAGCCTACAATGAGCAGTTCTTC
CDR3aa: CATKGTGEKAYNEQFF

d_gene: TRBD1
v_gene: TRBV28
abundance: once
j_gene: TRBJ2-5
CDR3nt: TGTGCCAGCAGTCTAGGACAGGAAGCACTCCAAGAGACCCAGTACTTC
CDR3aa: CASSLGQEALQETQYF

d_gene: TRBD2
v_gene: TRBV6-6
abundance: .
j_gene: TRBJ2-1
CDR3nt: TGTGCCAGCAGGGGACTAGCGGGAACTATAAATGGGCAGTTCTTC
CDR3aa: CASRGLAGTINGQFF

d_gene: TRBD1
v_gene: TRBV12-3/TRBV12-4
abundance: few
j_gene: TRBJ2-1
CDR3nt: TGTGCCAGCAGCCGCTGGACAGGGGGTTACAATGAGCAGTTCTTC
CDR3aa: CASSRWTGGYNEQFF

d_gene: TRBD2
v_gene: TRBV20-1
abundance: .
j_gene: TRBJ2-5
CDR3nt: TGCAGTGCTCCAGGACTAGCGACGGAGACCCAGTACTTC
CDR3aa: CSAPGLATETQYF

d_gene: TRBD2
v_gene: TRBV7-3
abundance: .
j_gene: TRBJ2-3
CDR3nt: TGTGCCAGCAGCCCCCGCCCGACTAGCGAGGCGCAGTATTTT
CDR3aa: CASSPRPTSEAQYF

d_gene: .
v_gene: TRBV12-3/TRBV12-4
abundance: .
j_gene: TRBJ2-7
CDR3nt: TGTGCCAGCAGTTTCTCTGGCGAGCAGTACTTC
CDR3aa: CASSFSGEQYF

d_gene: TRBD1
v_gene: TRBV5-1
abundance: few
j_gene: TRBJ2-7
CDR3nt: TGCGCCAGCAGCTATGAGGGGACAGGGAACTACGAGCAGTACTTC
CDR3aa: CASSYEGTGNYEQYF

d_gene: .
v_gene: TRBV7-2
abundance: .
j_gene: TRBJ2-5
CDR3nt: TGTGCCAGTACTACTTGGTCGCCAGAGACCCAGTACTTC
CDR3aa: CASTTWSPETQYF

d_gene: .
v_gene: TRBV12-3/TRBV12-4
abundance: few
j_gene: TRBJ1-2
CDR3nt: TGTGCCAGCAGTTTCCAGGGCGACTATGGCTACACCTTC
CDR3aa: CASSFQGDYGYTF

d_gene: TRBD1
v_gene: TRBV9
abundance: .
j_gene: TRBJ2-1
CDR3nt: TGTGCCAGCAGCGTATACCGGGACAGCGACTACAATGAGCAGTTCTTC
CDR3aa: CASSVYRDSDYNEQFF

d_gene: TRBD1
v_gene: TRBV13
abundance: .
j_gene: TRBJ2-5
CDR3nt: TGTGCCAGCAGCTTAGGAGACAGGGGGCCGGCAGAGACCCAGTACTTC
CDR3aa: CASSLGDRGPAETQYF

d_gene: .
v_gene: TRBV7-6
abundance: .
j_gene: TRBJ2-1
CDR3nt: TGTGCCAGCAGCCCTATTCCGGGGGCTGAGCAGTTCTTC
CDR3aa: CASSPIPGAEQFF

d_gene: .
v_gene: TRBV29-1
abundance: few
j_gene: TRBJ2-7
CDR3nt: TGCAGCGTTGAAGTGAGGGGTGACTACGAGCAGTACTTC
CDR3aa: CSVEVRGDYEQYF

d_gene: TRBD1
v_gene: TRBV12-3/TRBV12-4
abundance: .
j_gene: TRBJ2-5
CDR3nt: TGTGCCAGCAGCCCCGGGACAGTCAATCAAGAGACCCAGTACTTC
CDR3aa: CASSPGTVNQETQYF

d_gene: TRBD1
v_gene: TRBV7-8
abundance: .
j_gene: TRBJ2-1
CDR3nt: TGTGCCAGCAGCTTAGGGACAGGCGCTTCCTACAATGAGCAGTTCTTC
CDR3aa: CASSLGTGASYNEQFF

d_gene: .
v_gene: TRBV13
abundance: few
j_gene: TRBJ1-1
CDR3nt: TGTGCCAGCAGCTCAGGACAGCATGAAGCTTTCTTT
CDR3aa: CASSSGQHEAFF

d_gene: .
v_gene: TRBV7-2
abundance: .
j_gene: TRBJ2-1
CDR3nt: TGTGCCAGCAGCTTGGTCCCGAGGGCCCCTGAGCAGTTCTTC
CDR3aa: CASSLVPRAPEQFF

d_gene: .
v_gene: TRBV6-1
abundance: few
j_gene: TRBJ1-5
CDR3nt: TGTGCCAGCAGACAGATAAATCAGCCCCAGCATTTT
CDR3aa: CASRQINQPQHF

d_gene: .
v_gene: TRBV14
abundance: .
j_gene: TRBJ2-7
CDR3nt: TGTGCCAGCAGCCAAGATTCGGCCAACTCCTACGAGCAGTACTTC
CDR3aa: CASSQDSANSYEQYF

d_gene: .
v_gene: TRBV7-9
abundance: .
j_gene: TRBJ2-3
CDR3nt: TGTGCCAGCAGGCTCCGACCTACAGATACGCAGTATTTT
CDR3aa: CASRLRPTDTQYF

d_gene: .
v_gene: TRBV6-6
abundance: few
j_gene: TRBJ2-5
CDR3nt: TGTGCCAGCAGTCACACCGCCCGGGGCCAAGAGACCCAGTACTTC
CDR3aa: CASSHTARGQETQYF

d_gene: TRBD2
v_gene: TRBV20-1
abundance: .
j_gene: TRBJ2-7
CDR3nt: TGCAGTGCTAGAGATTTGGCTAGCGGGAGCTCCTACGAGCAGTACTTC
CDR3aa: CSARDLASGSSYEQYF

d_gene: .
v_gene: TRBV5-6
abundance: .
j_gene: TRBJ2-7
CDR3nt: TGTGCCAGCAGCTTGTTACTCGCCCGCGAGCAGTACTTC
CDR3aa: CASSLLLAREQYF

d_gene: TRBD1
v_gene: TRBV29-1
abundance: .
j_gene: TRBJ1-2
CDR3nt: TGCAGCGTTGCGGGACAGTATAACTATGGCTACACCTTC
CDR3aa: CSVAGQYNYGYTF

d_gene: .
v_gene: TRBV20-1
abundance: few
j_gene: TRBJ2-1
CDR3nt: TGCAGTGCTAGAGAGGGGGGGCAGGCTGAGCAGTTCTTC
CDR3aa: CSAREGGQAEQFF

d_gene: TRBD2
v_gene: TRBV5-1
abundance: .
j_gene: TRBJ2-3
CDR3nt: TGCGCCAGCACCATAGCGGGAGTAAGTCGGACAGATACGCAGTATTTT
CDR3aa: CASTIAGVSRTDTQYF

d_gene: .
v_gene: TRBV12-3/TRBV12-4
abundance: .
j_gene: TRBJ1-2
CDR3nt: TGTGCCAGCAGCGGATGGGCCAACTATGGCTACACCTTC
CDR3aa: CASSGWANYGYTF

d_gene: .
v_gene: TRBV20-1
abundance: many
j_gene: TRBJ2-7
CDR3nt: TGCAGTGCTTACGTTACAGGGAGGTACGAGCAGTACTTC
CDR3aa: CSAYVTGRYEQYF

d_gene: TRBD1
v_gene: TRBV27
abundance: few
j_gene: TRBJ2-1
CDR3nt: TGTGCCAGCAGTCCGTGGGACAGGGAGTCCCCTGAGCAGTTCTTC
CDR3aa: CASSPWDRESPEQFF

d_gene: TRBD2
v_gene: TRBV29-1
abundance: few
j_gene: TRBJ2-1
CDR3nt: TGCAGCGTTGAAGACCCCTTAGCGGGCTCCTACAATGAGCAGTTCTTC
CDR3aa: CSVEDPLAGSYNEQFF

d_gene: TRBD1
v_gene: TRBV29-1
abundance: .
j_gene: TRBJ2-7
CDR3nt: TGCAGCGTCAGGGGCGACAGGGGAGGCCCCGGGTACGAGCAGTACTTC
CDR3aa: CSVRGDRGGPGYEQYF

d_gene: TRBD1
v_gene: TRBV20-1
abundance: .
j_gene: TRBJ2-7
CDR3nt: TGCAGTGCTAGCAGGGGGTTACGGGGCGAGCAGTACTTC
CDR3aa: CSASRGLRGEQYF

d_gene: TRBD2
v_gene: TRBV28
abundance: few
j_gene: TRBJ2-1
CDR3nt: TGTGCCAGCAGTTTCCTCGCGGGAGCATCCAATGAGCAGTTCTTC
CDR3aa: CASSFLAGASNEQFF

d_gene: TRBD1
v_gene: TRBV19
abundance: once
j_gene: TRBJ2-5
CDR3nt: TGTGCCAGTAGCCCGGGACAGGGTTGGTCAGAGACCCAGTACTTC
CDR3aa: CASSPGQGWSETQYF

d_gene: TRBD2
v_gene: TRBV7-3
abundance: many
j_gene: TRBJ2-3
CDR3nt: TGTGCCAGCAGCATTCTAGCGGGAGGTAGCACAGATACGCAGTATTTT
CDR3aa: CASSILAGGSTDTQYF

d_gene: .
v_gene: TRBV10-3
abundance: .
j_gene: TRBJ1-5
CDR3nt: TGTGCCATCAGTGAGGGTGAAGGATATCAGCCCCAGCATTTT
CDR3aa: CAISEGEGYQPQHF

d_gene: .
v_gene: TRBV2
abundance: few
j_gene: TRBJ2-3
CDR3nt: TGTGCCGTTGCTGGGCAGGGATTGAGCACAGATACGCAGTATTTT
CDR3aa: CAVAGQGLSTDTQYF

d_gene: .
v_gene: TRBV4-2
abundance: few
j_gene: TRBJ1-1
CDR3nt: TGTGCCAGCAGCCAAAGCGACACTGAAGCTTTCTTT
CDR3aa: CASSQSDTEAFF